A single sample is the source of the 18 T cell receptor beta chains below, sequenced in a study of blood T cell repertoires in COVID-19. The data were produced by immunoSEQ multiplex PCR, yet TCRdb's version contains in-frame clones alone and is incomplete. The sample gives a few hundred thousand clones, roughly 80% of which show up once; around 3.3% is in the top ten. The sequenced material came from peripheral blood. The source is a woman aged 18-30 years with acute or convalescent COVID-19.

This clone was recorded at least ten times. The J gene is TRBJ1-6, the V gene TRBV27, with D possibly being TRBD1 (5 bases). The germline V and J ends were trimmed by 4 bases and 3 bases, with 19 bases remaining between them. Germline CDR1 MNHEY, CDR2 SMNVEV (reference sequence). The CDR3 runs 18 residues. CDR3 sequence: CASSSGLGGGNYNSPLHF. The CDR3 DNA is TGTGCCAGCAGTTCGGGGCTGGGCGGGGGGAACTATAATTCACCCCTCCACTTT.

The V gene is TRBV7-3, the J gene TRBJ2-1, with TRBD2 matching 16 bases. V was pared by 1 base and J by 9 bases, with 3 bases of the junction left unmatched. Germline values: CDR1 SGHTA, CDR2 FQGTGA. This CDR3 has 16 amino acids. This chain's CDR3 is CASSLMGLAGGGEQFF. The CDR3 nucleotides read TGTGCCAGCAGCTTAATGGGACTAGCGGGAGGGGGTGAGCAGTTCTTC.

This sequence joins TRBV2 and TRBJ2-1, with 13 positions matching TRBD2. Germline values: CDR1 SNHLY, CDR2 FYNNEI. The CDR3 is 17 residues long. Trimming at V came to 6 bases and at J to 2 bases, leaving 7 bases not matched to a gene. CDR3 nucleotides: TGTGCCAGCAGGACTAGCGGGAGGCTGGGTCCCTACAATGAGCAGTTCTTC. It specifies CASRTSGRLGPYNEQFF.

The CDR3 DNA is TGTGCCAGCAGTTACACTAGCGGGAGTTCGACTTTTACGCAGTATTTT. This gives the protein CASSYTSGSSTFTQYF. The chain combines TRBV27 with TRBJ2-3, with TRBD2 matching over 11 bases. Germline lookup yields CDR1 MNHEY and CDR2 SMNVEV (reference sequence). The CDR3 extends over 16 amino acids. V was clipped by 4 bases and J by 8 bases; unmatched bases: 11.

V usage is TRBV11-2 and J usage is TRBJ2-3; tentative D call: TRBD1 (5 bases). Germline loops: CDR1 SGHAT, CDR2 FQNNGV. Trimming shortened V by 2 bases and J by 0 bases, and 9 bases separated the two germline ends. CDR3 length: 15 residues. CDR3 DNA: TGTGCCAGCAGCTTAATTGGGGCTAGCACAGATACGCAGTATTTT. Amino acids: CASSLIGASTDTQYF.

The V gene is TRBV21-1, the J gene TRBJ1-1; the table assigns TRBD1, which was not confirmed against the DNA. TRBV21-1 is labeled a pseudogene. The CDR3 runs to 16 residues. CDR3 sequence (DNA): TGTGCCAGCAGCAAAGATCGAGACAGACTGAACACTGAAGCTTTCTTT. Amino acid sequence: CASSKDRDRLNTEAFF.

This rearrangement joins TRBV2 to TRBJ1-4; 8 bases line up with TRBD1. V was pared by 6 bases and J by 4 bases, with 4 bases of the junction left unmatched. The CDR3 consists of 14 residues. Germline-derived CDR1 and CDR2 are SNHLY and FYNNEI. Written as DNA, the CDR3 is TGTGCCAGCAGCGAACAGGGGGTTAATGAAAAACTGTTTTTT. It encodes CASSEQGVNEKLFF.

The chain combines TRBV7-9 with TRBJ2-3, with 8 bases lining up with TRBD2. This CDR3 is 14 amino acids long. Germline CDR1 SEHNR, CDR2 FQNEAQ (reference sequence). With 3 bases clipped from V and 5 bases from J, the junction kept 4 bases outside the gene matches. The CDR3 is CASSLGREVDTQYF. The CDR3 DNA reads TGTGCCAGCAGCTTGGGGCGGGAGGTAGATACGCAGTATTTT.

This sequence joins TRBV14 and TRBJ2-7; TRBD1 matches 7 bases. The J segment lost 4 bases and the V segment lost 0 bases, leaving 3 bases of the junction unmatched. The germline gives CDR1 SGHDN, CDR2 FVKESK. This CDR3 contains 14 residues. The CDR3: CASSQENRGYEQYF. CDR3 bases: TGTGCCAGCAGCCAAGAGAACAGGGGTTACGAGCAGTACTTC.

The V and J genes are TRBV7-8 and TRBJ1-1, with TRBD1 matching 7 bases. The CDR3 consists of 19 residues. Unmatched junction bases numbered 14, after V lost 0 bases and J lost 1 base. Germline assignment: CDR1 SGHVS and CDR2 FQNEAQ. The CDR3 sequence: CASSLAISSPGQANTEAFF. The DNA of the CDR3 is TGTGCCAGCAGCTTAGCGATATCTAGTCCCGGACAGGCGAACACTGAAGCTTTCTTT.

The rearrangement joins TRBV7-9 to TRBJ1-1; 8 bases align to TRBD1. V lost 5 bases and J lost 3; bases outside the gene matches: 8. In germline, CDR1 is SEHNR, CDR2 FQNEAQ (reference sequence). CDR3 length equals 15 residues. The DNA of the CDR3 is TGTGCCAGCAGCGACCCAGGGGGCGAGGACACTGAAGCTTTCTTT. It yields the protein CASSDPGGEDTEAFF.

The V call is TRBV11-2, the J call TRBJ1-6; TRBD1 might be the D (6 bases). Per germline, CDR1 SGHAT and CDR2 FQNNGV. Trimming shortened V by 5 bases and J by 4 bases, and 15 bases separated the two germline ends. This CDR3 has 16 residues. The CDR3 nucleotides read TGTGCCAGCAGCCTCTCCTTCGACAGGTATAATTCACCCCTCCACTTT. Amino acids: CASSLSFDRYNSPLHF.

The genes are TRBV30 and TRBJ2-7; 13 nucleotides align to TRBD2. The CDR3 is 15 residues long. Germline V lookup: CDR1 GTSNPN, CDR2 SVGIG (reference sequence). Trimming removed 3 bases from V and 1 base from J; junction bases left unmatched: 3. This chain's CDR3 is CAWRRTSGRSYEQYF. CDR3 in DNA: TGTGCCTGGAGGCGGACTAGCGGGAGATCCTACGAGCAGTACTTC.

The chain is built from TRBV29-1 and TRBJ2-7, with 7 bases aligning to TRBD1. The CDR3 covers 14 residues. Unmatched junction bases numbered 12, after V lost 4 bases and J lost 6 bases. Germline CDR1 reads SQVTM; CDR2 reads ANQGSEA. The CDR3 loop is CSVAEGADLREQYF. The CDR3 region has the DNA TGCAGCGTTGCAGAGGGGGCGGACCTACGCGAGCAGTACTTC.

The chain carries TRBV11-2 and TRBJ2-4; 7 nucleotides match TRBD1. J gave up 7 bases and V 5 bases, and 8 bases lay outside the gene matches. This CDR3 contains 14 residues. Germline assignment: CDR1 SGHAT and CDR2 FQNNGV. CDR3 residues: CASSRDRPYNIQYF. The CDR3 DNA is TGTGCCAGCAGCCGGGACAGACCATATAACATTCAGTACTTC.

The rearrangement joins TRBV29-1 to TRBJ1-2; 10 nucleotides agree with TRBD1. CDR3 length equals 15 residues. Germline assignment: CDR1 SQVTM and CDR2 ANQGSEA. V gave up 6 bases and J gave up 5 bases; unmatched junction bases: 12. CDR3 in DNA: TGCAGCGTCGATTCGGGGGGACAGGGGAGGTATGGCTACACCTTC. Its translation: CSVDSGGQGRYGYTF. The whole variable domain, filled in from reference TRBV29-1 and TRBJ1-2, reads SAVISQKPSRDICQRGTSLTIQCQVDSQVTMMFWYRQQPGQSLTLIATANQGSEATYESGFVIDKFPISRPNLTFSTLTVSNMSPEDSSIYLCSVDSGGQGRYGYTFGSGTRLTVV.

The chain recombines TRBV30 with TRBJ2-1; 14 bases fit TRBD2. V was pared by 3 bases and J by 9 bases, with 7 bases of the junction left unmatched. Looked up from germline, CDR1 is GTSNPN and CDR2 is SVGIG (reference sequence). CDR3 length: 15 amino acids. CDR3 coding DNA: TGTGCCTGGAGCCCGGGACTAGCGGGAGTTGTTGAGCAGTTCTTC. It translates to CAWSPGLAGVVEQFF.

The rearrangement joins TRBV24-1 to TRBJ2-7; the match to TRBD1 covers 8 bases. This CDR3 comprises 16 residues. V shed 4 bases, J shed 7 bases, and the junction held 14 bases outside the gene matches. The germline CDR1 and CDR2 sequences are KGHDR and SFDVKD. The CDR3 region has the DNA TGTGCCACCAGTGACCAAGGACAGGGTTCCTCGGGGGAGCAGTACTTC. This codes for CATSDQGQGSSGEQYF.